This entry lists 6 T cell receptor beta chains sequenced from one sample in a study of technical replicates of blood from a handful of donors. Produced via immunoSEQ multiplex PCR; TCRdb's table is partial and in-frame only. The profile shows more than 65,000 clones, 92% of them singletons. Sequenced material: T cells isolated from PBMCs. The receptors shown here come from a human donor in good health.

The chain links TRBV7-2 to TRBJ2-1, with 9 bases matching TRBD2. V was clipped by 3 bases and J by 0 bases; unmatched bases: 6. Germline CDR1 is SGHTA and CDR2 is FQGNSA. The CDR3 runs 17 residues. The CDR3 coding sequence is TGTGCCAGCAGCTTCCTAGCGGGAACGAGCTCCTACAATGAGCAGTTCTTC. Translating gives CASSFLAGTSSYNEQFF.

The rearrangement uses TRBV6-6 and TRBJ1-1, with TRBD1 as a possible D gene (6 bases). This CDR3 region has 12 residues. V was cut by 7 bases and J by 7 bases, with 13 bases left in between. The germline V gene encodes CDR1 MNHNY and CDR2 SVGAGI (reference sequence). CDR3 bases: TGTGCCAGCACCAGGGGAGGGAGTGAAGCTTTCTTT. This gives the protein CASTRGGSEAFF.

The chain links TRBV5-1 to TRBJ1-1, with 10 bases that match TRBD1. V trimming: 4 bases; J trimming: 7 bases; junction bases outside the gene matches: 10. The V gene's germline CDR1 is SGHRS and CDR2 YFSETQ. This CDR3 has 15 residues. The CDR3 here is CASSLEDRGKSEAFF. The CDR3, as DNA: TGCGCCAGCAGCCTAGAGGACAGGGGGAAAAGTGAAGCTTTCTTT. The complete variable domain, with remaining parts taken from reference TRBV5-1 and TRBJ1-1, reads KAGVTQTPRYLIKTRGQQVTLSCSPISGHRSVSWYQQTPGQGLQFLFEYFSETQRNKGNFPGRFSGRQFSNSRSEMNVSTLELGDSALYLCASSLEDRGKSEAFFGQGTRLTVV.

V gene TRBV19 combines with J gene TRBJ1-4, with 8 bases fitting TRBD1. Germline CDR1 is LNHDA and CDR2 is SQIVND (reference sequence). The V segment lost 3 bases and the J segment 0 bases; nucleotides outside the gene matches: 6. The CDR3 has 17 residues. The CDR3 spells CASSMPQGAATNEKLFF. CDR3 coding DNA: TGTGCCAGTAGTATGCCTCAGGGGGCCGCAACTAATGAAAAACTGTTTTTT.

This clone was observed once. V is TRBV7-3 and J is TRBJ2-7; D is undetermined. Trimming removed 1 base at V and 7 bases at J, with 11 bases between. The CDR3 loop spans 13 amino acids. Germline lookup yields CDR1 SGHTA and CDR2 FQGTGA. Here the CDR3 reads CASSLSARGEQYF. The CDR3 DNA reads TGTGCCAGCAGCTTAAGTGCGCGAGGTGAGCAGTACTTC.

This chain uses TRBV27 with TRBJ2-7; 7 nucleotides line up with TRBD2. Trimming cost V 6 bases and J 5 bases; bases outside gene matches: 16. CDR3 length equals 16 residues. Germline lookup yields CDR1 MNHEY and CDR2 SMNVEV (reference sequence). The CDR3 loop is CASRSSPGGSYHEQYF. For the CDR3, the DNA is TGTGCCAGCAGGTCCTCACCTGGCGGGAGCTACCACGAGCAGTACTTC.